A single sample is the source of the 10 T cell receptor beta chains below, sequenced in a study of blood T cell repertoires in COVID-19. Profiled with immunoSEQ multiplex PCR; TCRdb holds only in-frame clones, not every one. The sample has tens of thousands of clones, roughly 70% seen once; the top ten hold 6.2%. The specimen was peripheral blood. The receptors originated from a man at least 80 years old with acute or convalescent COVID-19.

This clone was counted between two and nine times. CDR3 protein: CASSLPPEMTDLYF. CDR3 in DNA: TGTGCCAGCAGCCTTCCCCCAGAAATGACAGACCTATACTTC. This chain links TRBV11-3 with TRBJ2-7; TRBD1 is a possible D gene (5 bases). This CDR3 region has 14 residues. V was pared by 5 bases and J by 13 bases, with 24 bases between. Germline loops: CDR1 SGHNT, CDR2 YENEEA.

The gene calls are TRBV7-2 and TRBJ2-3, with 13 nucleotides matching TRBD2. V trimming: 7 bases; J trimming: 4 bases; junction bases outside the gene matches: 14. Per germline, CDR1 SGHTA and CDR2 FQGNSA. This CDR3 region has 18 residues. The chain's CDR3 is CASTKSGLAGEFPDTQYF. The CDR3 DNA is TGTGCCAGCACCAAGTCCGGACTAGCGGGAGAGTTCCCAGATACGCAGTATTTT.

The rearrangement uses TRBV3-1 (or the pseudogene TRBV3-2) and TRBJ1-2; TRBD1 matches at 7 bases. J lost 8 bases, V lost 0 bases, and 6 bases had no gene match. CDR1 is LGHDT, CDR2 YNNKEL, per germline (reference sequence). CDR3 length: 14 residues. The CDR3 coding sequence is TGTGCCAGCAGCCAAGATCGCAGGGGGGAGGGCTACACCTTC. This translates into CASSQDRRGEGYTF.

In this sample, this clone turned up a few times. V usage is TRBV15 and J usage is TRBJ2-2; 8 positions match TRBD1. The V gene end was trimmed by 6 bases and the J gene end by 3 bases; junction bases not matched to a gene: 6. CDR1 and CDR2 from the germline V gene are LNHNV and YYDKDF (reference sequence). The CDR3 is made up of 15 amino acids. CDR3 DNA: TGTGCCACCAGACCGGACAGGGAAGACACCGGGGAGCTGTTTTTT. Translating gives CATRPDREDTGELFF. The whole variable domain, filled in from reference TRBV15 and TRBJ2-2, reads DAMVIQNPRYQVTQFGKPVTLSCSQTLNHNVMYWYQQKSSQAPKLLFHYYDKDFNNEADTPDNFQSRRPNTSFCFLDIRSPGLGDTAMYLCATRPDREDTGELFFGEGSRLTVL.

The CDR3 spells CASSQDSGLETQYF. The CDR3 DNA sequence: TGCGCCAGCAGCCAAGATTCGGGTTTGGAGACCCAGTACTTC. This chain links TRBV4-3 with TRBJ2-5; D unclear. The CDR3 has 14 amino acids. The germline V and J ends were trimmed by 0 bases and 5 bases, with 10 bases remaining between them. Germline CDR1 and CDR2: LGHNA and YSLEER.

The chain combines TRBV7-2 with TRBJ2-5; the match to TRBD2 covers 11 bases. J gave up 5 bases and V 3 bases, and 8 bases lay outside the gene matches. Germline V gene sequence: CDR1 SGHTA, CDR2 FQGNSA. The CDR3 consists of 16 residues. CDR3 sequence reads: CASSLGLAGGGETQYF. The DNA of the CDR3 is TGTGCCAGCAGCTTGGGCCTAGCGGGAGGCGGGGAGACCCAGTACTTC.

In this sample, this clone turned up once. This chain uses TRBV5-8 with TRBJ1-4; D remains ambiguous. The V gene's germline CDR1 is SGHTS and CDR2 YDEGEE. V lost 4 bases, J lost 5 bases, and 9 bases lay in between. This CDR3 comprises 13 residues. The CDR3 reads CASSPGRNEKLFF. The CDR3 nucleotides are TGTGCCAGCAGCCCCGGGAGGAATGAAAAACTGTTTTTT.

V and J are TRBV6-2 or TRBV6-3 and TRBJ1-6; TRBD1 matches 8 bases. The CDR3 consists of 15 residues. V was pared by 5 bases and J by 10 bases, with 10 bases of the junction left unmatched. Per germline, CDR1 MNHEY and CDR2 SVGEGT. The CDR3 region is CASSTVSGGQSPLHF. CDR3 DNA sequence: TGTGCCAGCAGTACCGTCTCAGGGGGCCAATCACCCCTCCACTTT.

Here the CDR3 DNA reads TGCGCCAGCAGGGCGGGACTAGCGGGATTTACTACGCAGTATTTT. Amino acid sequence: CASRAGLAGFTTQYF. The chain is built from TRBV5-1 and TRBJ2-3, with 13 bases identical to TRBD2. Germline V gene sequence: CDR1 SGHRS, CDR2 YFSETQ. V gave up 5 bases and J gave up 8 bases; unmatched junction bases: 8. This CDR3 spans 15 amino acids.

The chain links TRBV6-2 or TRBV6-3 to TRBJ2-7; tentatively, D is TRBD2 (5 bases). Germline CDR1 reads MNHEY; CDR2 reads SVGEGT. Trimming took off 5 bases at V and 0 bases at J, with 20 bases between the two ends. The length of the CDR3 is 17 residues. CDR3 loop: CASSLSLGEQSSYEQYF. The CDR3 DNA is TGTGCCAGCAGTCTCTCCCTCGGGGAGCAGAGCTCCTACGAGCAGTACTTC.